These T cell receptor beta chains were read from a single sample in a study of radiation and T cells in renal cell carcinoma. TCRdb's copy holds only in-frame clones and misses some; the assay was immunoSEQ multiplex PCR. The sample contains tens of thousands of clones, 80% of which appear only once. The sequencing used blood, collected from a patient whose treatment included radiotherapy and nephrectomy. The receptors shown here come from a woman in her seventies with renal cell carcinoma. CDR3s include the opening cysteine and the closing phenylalanine or tryptophan. Each record gives: V gene, clone size, J gene, D gene, CDR3 protein, CDR3 DNA. A D gene is named only where the DNA matches it firmly. Clone sizes are given selectively: once, few, many, or a class where the clone is expanded.

>TRBV6-5|-|TRBJ1-1|TRBD1
CASSSRTGNTEAFF
TGTGCCAGCAGTTCGAGGACAGGCAACACTGAAGCTTTCTTT
>TRBV9|few|TRBJ1-1|-
CASSVDGGLGTEAFF
TGTGCCAGCAGCGTAGACGGGGGGCTGGGCACTGAAGCTTTCTTT
>TRBV27|medium-sized|TRBJ2-2|-
CASRPFFSPGELFF
TGTGCCAGCAGGCCTTTCTTTAGCCCCGGGGAGCTGTTTTTT
>TRBV6-1|-|TRBJ1-1|-
CASSEVGLGEAFF
TGTGCCAGCAGTGAAGTAGGGTTGGGTGAAGCTTTCTTT
>TRBV27|-|TRBJ2-7|-
CASSLRPESYEQYF
TGTGCCAGCAGTTTGCGTCCCGAATCCTACGAGCAGTACTTC
>TRBV7-9|-|TRBJ1-4|TRBD1
CASSLAGQELKLFF
TGTGCCAGCAGCTTAGCGGGACAGGAGTTAAAACTGTTTTTT
>TRBV18|-|TRBJ1-2|TRBD1
CASSPTGAGYGYTF
TGTGCCAGCTCACCAACAGGGGCGGGCTATGGCTACACCTTC
>TRBV5-1|-|TRBJ2-1|TRBD2
CASSLVAGGHSDEQFF
TGCGCCAGCAGCTTGGTAGCGGGCGGTCACAGCGATGAGCAGTTCTTC
>TRBV18|-|TRBJ1-5|TRBD1
CASSRLQGADQPQHF
TGTGCCAGCTCACGACTACAGGGGGCAGATCAGCCCCAGCATTTT
>TRBV6-5|-|TRBJ2-2|-
CASSYLRRDTGELFF
TGTGCCAGCAGTTACCTAAGGAGGGACACCGGGGAGCTGTTTTTT
>TRBV7-8|-|TRBJ2-3|TRBD2
CASSTGLAGGTDTQYF
TGTGCCAGCAGCACGGGACTAGCGGGAGGCACAGATACGCAGTATTTT
>TRBV9|-|TRBJ2-7|TRBD1
CASSVSAGGNTYEQYF
TGTGCCAGCAGCGTTTCGGCAGGGGGAAACACCTACGAGCAGTACTTC
>TRBV2|-|TRBJ2-5|-
CASSEIGGQETQYF
TGTGCCAGCAGTGAAATTGGCGGGCAAGAGACCCAGTACTTC
>TRBV19|-|TRBJ1-5|-
CASSRTQGQPQHF
TGTGCCAGTAGTAGGACGCAGGGTCAGCCCCAGCATTTT
>TRBV10-1|once|TRBJ2-3|TRBD1
CARQGRGTDTQYF
TGCGCCAGACAGGGGCGAGGCACAGATACGCAGTATTTT
>TRBV9|-|TRBJ2-7|TRBD1
CASSVSPGTGSEQYF
TGTGCCAGCAGCGTCTCACCCGGGACAGGCAGCGAGCAGTACTTC
>TRBV4-3|-|TRBJ2-3|-
CASSQEVIGADTQYF
TGCGCCAGCAGCCAAGAAGTGATCGGTGCGGATACGCAGTATTTT
>TRBV19|many|TRBJ2-1|-
CASSIVSGAEQFF
TGTGCCAGTAGTATAGTATCGGGGGCCGAGCAGTTCTTC
>TRBV11-2|-|TRBJ2-5|-
CASSPFNRGGLETQYF
TGTGCCAGCAGCCCTTTCAACAGGGGAGGGTTAGAGACCCAGTACTTC
>TRBV2|once|TRBJ1-1|-
CASRQDDTEAFF
TGTGCCAGCAGGCAGGATGACACTGAAGCTTTCTTT
>TRBV9|-|TRBJ2-7|-
CASSVAQGHEQYF
TGTGCCAGCAGCGTAGCGCAGGGTCACGAGCAGTACTTC
>TRBV5-6|once|TRBJ1-5|-
CASSRRGGRVQPQHF
TGTGCCAGCAGCCGTCGGGGCGGGAGGGTACAGCCCCAGCATTTT
>TRBV5-1|-|TRBJ2-3|-
CASSLGGQPTDTQYF
TGCGCCAGCAGCTTAGGGGGGCAACCCACAGATACGCAGTATTTT
>TRBV29-1|-|TRBJ2-7|TRBD2
CSAVTSARSYEQYF
TGCAGCGCCGTCACTAGCGCTCGTTCCTACGAGCAGTACTTC
>TRBV7-9|-|TRBJ1-1|-
CASSLDNVNTEAFF
TGTGCCAGCAGCTTGGATAATGTGAACACTGAAGCTTTCTTT